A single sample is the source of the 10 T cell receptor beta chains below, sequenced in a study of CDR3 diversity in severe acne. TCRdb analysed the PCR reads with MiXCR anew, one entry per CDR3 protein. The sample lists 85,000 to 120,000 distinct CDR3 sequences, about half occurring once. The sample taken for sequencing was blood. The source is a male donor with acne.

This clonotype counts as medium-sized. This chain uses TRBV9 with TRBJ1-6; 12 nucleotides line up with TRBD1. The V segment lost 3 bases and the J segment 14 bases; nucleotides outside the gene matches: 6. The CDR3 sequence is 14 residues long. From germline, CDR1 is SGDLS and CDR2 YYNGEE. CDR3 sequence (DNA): TGTGCCAGCAGCGCCGGGACAGGGGGCCTAACCCTCCACTTT. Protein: CASSAGTGGLTLHF.

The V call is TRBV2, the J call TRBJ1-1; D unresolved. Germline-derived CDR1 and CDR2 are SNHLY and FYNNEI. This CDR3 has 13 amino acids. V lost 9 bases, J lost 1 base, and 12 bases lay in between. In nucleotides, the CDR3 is TGTGCCAGGGGGAGACTGACGAACACTGAAGCTTTCTTT. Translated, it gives CARGRLTNTEAFF.

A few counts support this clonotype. This chain's CDR3 is CASSMKEKPLNTEAFF. CDR3 DNA: TGTGCCAGTAGTATGAAGGAGAAACCATTGAACACTGAAGCTTTCTTT. This chain links TRBV19 with TRBJ1-1; D is undetermined. This CDR3 has 16 amino acids. Looked up from germline, CDR1 is LNHDA and CDR2 is SQIVND (reference sequence). The germline V and J ends were trimmed by 3 bases and 0 bases, with 14 bases remaining between them.

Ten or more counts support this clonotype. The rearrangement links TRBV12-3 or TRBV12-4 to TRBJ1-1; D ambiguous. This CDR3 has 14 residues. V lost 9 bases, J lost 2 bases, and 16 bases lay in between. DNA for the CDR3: TGTGCCAGTCTACGAAAAGGATCCAACACTGAAGCTTTCTTT. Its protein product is CASLRKGSNTEAFF.

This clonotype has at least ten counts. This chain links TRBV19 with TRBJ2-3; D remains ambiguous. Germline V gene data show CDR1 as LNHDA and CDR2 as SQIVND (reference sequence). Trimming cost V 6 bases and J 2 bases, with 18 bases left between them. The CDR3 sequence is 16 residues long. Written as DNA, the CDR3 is TGTGCCAGTAGCCTGGCCGTGCTGTCCACCACAGATACGCAGTATTTT. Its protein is CASSLAVLSTTDTQYF.

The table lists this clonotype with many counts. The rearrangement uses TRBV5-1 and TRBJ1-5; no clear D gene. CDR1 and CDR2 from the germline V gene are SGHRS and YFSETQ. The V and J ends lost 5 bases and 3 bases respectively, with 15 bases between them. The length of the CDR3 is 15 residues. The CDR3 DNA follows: TGCGCCAGCAGTTCCGGGGAAACGCTCAATCAGCCCCAGCATTTT. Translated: CASSSGETLNQPQHF.

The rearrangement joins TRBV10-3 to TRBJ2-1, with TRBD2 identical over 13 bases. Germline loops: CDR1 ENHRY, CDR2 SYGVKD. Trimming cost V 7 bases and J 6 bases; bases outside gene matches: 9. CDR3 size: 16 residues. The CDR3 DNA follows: TGTGCCATCACCCCCGGACTAGCGGGAGAGGGCAATGAGCAGTTCTTC. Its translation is CAITPGLAGEGNEQFF.

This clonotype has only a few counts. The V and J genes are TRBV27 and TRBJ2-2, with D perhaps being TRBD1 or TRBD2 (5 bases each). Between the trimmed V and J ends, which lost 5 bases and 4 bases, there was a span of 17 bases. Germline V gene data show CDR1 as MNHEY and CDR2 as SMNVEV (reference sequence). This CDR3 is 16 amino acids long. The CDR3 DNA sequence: TGTGCCAGCAGTCTACAACCGGGACCTTCCACCGGGGAGCTGTTTTTT. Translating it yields CASSLQPGPSTGELFF.

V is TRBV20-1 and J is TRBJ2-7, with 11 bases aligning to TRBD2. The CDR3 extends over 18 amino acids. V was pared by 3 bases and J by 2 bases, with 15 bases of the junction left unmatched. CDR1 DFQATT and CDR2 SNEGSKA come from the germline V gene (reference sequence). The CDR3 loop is CSARAITSGRVQPYEQYF. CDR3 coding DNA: TGCAGTGCTAGGGCTATTACTAGCGGGAGAGTCCAACCCTACGAGCAGTACTTC.

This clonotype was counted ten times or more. The CDR3 is CASSYRFQETQYF. The CDR3 nucleotides are TGTGCCAGCAGCTACAGGTTTCAAGAGACCCAGTACTTC. The rearrangement links TRBV11-2 to TRBJ2-5; tentatively, D is TRBD1 (5 bases). Germline lookup yields CDR1 SGHAT and CDR2 FQNNGV. V was cut by 4 bases and J by 2 bases, with 8 bases left in between. The CDR3 is 13 residues long.